This T cell receptor beta chain was obtained from a study of graft-versus-host responses after intestinal transplantation. Study in general: Isolated intestinal, liver-intestinal, or multivisceral transplants were what recipients had. Every recipient had anti-thymocyte globulin induction and 2 to 3 years of tacrolimus plus steroids.

Concerning this clone: Its target is not known.

General study findings and limits: Individuals carrying graft-donor T cell macrochimerism showed high graft-versus-host to host-versus-graft clonal ratios in allografts. The marrow of recipients harbored GvH clones, and ileum or blood showed some of them first.

Germline values: CDR1 MNHNS, CDR2 SASEGT. V was trimmed by 6 bases and J by 1 base, leaving 12 bases between them. The length of the CDR3 is 15 residues. The data were produced by immunoSEQ multiplex PCR, yet TCRdb's version contains in-frame clones alone and is incomplete. The sample holds 75,000 to 90,000 clones, 70% to 90% seen once. The V gene is TRBV6-1, the J gene TRBJ2-2; tentative D call: TRBD1 (6 bases). The material was unstimulated CD4+ T cells sorted from spleen or lymph node cells, obtained before intestinal transplant. The clonotype comes from a human donor who received an intestinal transplant. CDR3 DNA sequence: TGTGCCAGCAGGAGGACAGAGTTGAACACCGGGGAGCTGTTTTTT. Protein product: CASRRTELNTGELFF.